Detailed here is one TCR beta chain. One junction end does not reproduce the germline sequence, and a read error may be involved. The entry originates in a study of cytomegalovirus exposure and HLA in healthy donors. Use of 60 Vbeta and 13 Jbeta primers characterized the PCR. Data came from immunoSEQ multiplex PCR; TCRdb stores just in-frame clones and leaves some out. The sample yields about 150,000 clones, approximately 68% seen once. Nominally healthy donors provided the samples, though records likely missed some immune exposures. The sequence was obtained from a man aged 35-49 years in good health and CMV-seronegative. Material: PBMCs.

This CDR3 reads CASRLGLGTYNEQFF. As DNA, the CDR3 is TGCGCCAGCAGGTTGGGACTAGGGACCTACAATGAGCAGTTCTTC. This chain uses TRBV5-1 with TRBJ2-1, with TRBD2 identical over 8 bases. There are 15 residues in the CDR3. Germline CDR1 SGHRS, CDR2 YFSETQ.